Listed below are T cell receptor beta chains from one sample, sequenced in a study of OX40 agonist ivuxolimab in advanced cancers. This table comes from immunoSEQ multiplex PCR, and its TCRdb copy is limited to in-frame clones, with some not included. In the table there are 35,000 to 45,000 clones, 85% to 90% of which are singletons. The sample here was CD4+ or CD8+ T cells sorted from blood, taken in a trial of the OX40 agonist ivuxolimab. These receptors were obtained from an adult with an advanced solid tumor such as melanoma, head and neck, liver or kidney cancer. CDR3s include the opening cysteine and the closing phenylalanine or tryptophan. The order of the fields is J gene, clone size, V gene, D gene, CDR3 DNA, CDR3 protein. D genes are given only for firm matches. Expanded clones are given a class, and other clones once, few, many or no size at all.

TRBJ1-2 . TRBV30 . TGTGCCTGGAGTGAAGAGACCCGGGAGGGCTACACCTTC CAWSEETREGYTF
TRBJ2-7 once TRBV11-2 . TGTGCCAGCAGCTTAGTACAGTCCTACGAGCAGTACTTC CASSLVQSYEQYF
TRBJ2-7 . TRBV4-2 TRBD1 TGTGCCAGCAGCCTCCAAGGGGACAGGGGGCGGACTTTCTCCTACGAGCAGTACTTC CASSLQGDRGRTFSYEQYF
TRBJ2-7 . TRBV27 TRBD1 TGTGCCAGCGGAGAACGTACCGGGACAGGGGGCTACGAGCAGTACTTC CASGERTGTGGYEQYF
TRBJ1-1 . TRBV9 . TGTGCCAGCAGCGTAGGAGGGGATGATACTGAAGCTTTCTTT CASSVGGDDTEAFF
TRBJ2-3 . TRBV6-5 . TGTGCCAGCAGTCTCACCAGCAACACAGATACGCAGTATTTT CASSLTSNTDTQYF
TRBJ2-2 . TRBV28 . TGTGCCAGCAGTTTATATTCAGGGGCCGGGGAGCTGTTTTTT CASSLYSGAGELFF
TRBJ1-6 . TRBV30 TRBD1 TGTGCCTGGAGTCCCGACAGGGTGCCGGATAATTCACCCCTCCACTTT CAWSPDRVPDNSPLHF
TRBJ1-1 once TRBV5-1 TRBD1 TGCGCCAGCAGCCAGGGACAGGGGGCTCACACTGAAGCTTTCTTT CASSQGQGAHTEAFF
TRBJ2-7 once TRBV28 . TGTGCCAGCTCCCCCGCGGGGCCCCTCTCCTACGAGCAGTACTTC CASSPAGPLSYEQYF
TRBJ2-1 . TRBV7-2 TRBD2 TGTGCCAGCAGCTTAGGTGTACGTCTAGCGGGAGACAATGAGCAGTTCTTC CASSLGVRLAGDNEQFF
TRBJ1-1 . TRBV20-1 . TGCAGTGTAGACGAGAACACTGAAGCTTTCTTT CSVDENTEAFF
TRBJ2-5 . TRBV5-5 TRBD1 TGTGCCAGCAGCTCCCGGACAGGGAAAGAGACCCAGTACTTC CASSSRTGKETQYF
TRBJ2-7 . TRBV6-1 TRBD1 TGTGCCAGCACAAGGGACAGGGTCCCCTACGAGCAGTACTTC CASTRDRVPYEQYF
TRBJ1-5 once TRBV28 . TGTGCCAGCAGTCCACGGTACCTGAAGGGCTGGGCTAGCAATCAGCCCCAGCATTTT CASSPRYLKGWASNQPQHF
TRBJ1-4 . TRBV18 . TGTGCCAGCTCACCATCTTCAGGGGTTGGGAAACTGTTTTTT CASSPSSGVGKLFF
TRBJ1-2 . TRBV9 . TGTGCCAGCAGCGTAGGGCTTTCGGGGGGCTACACCTTC CASSVGLSGGYTF
TRBJ2-7 . TRBV11-2 TRBD2 TGTGCCAGCAGCTTAAAGCTTAGCGGGGGTCCGAGCTCCTACGAGCAGTACTTC CASSLKLSGGPSSYEQYF
TRBJ2-7 once TRBV7-8 TRBD2 TGTGCCAGCAGACCAATTAGCGGGGGGACCTACGAGCAGTACTTC CASRPISGGTYEQYF